Detailed here is one T cell receptor beta chain. Germline CDR1 reads KGHSH; CDR2 reads LQKENI. The CDR3 consists of 15 residues. V lost 5 bases, J lost 0 bases, and 10 bases lay in between. These data are taken from a study of OX40 agonist ivuxolimab in advanced cancers. Generated by immunoSEQ multiplex PCR, the TCRdb table keeps only in-frame clones and is missing some. The sample shows 100,000 to 110,000 clones, approximately 89% of them seen only once. This TCR was sampled from an adult with an advanced solid tumor such as melanoma, head and neck, liver or kidney cancer. This sample comprised CD4+ or CD8+ T cells sorted from blood, obtained in a trial of the OX40 agonist ivuxolimab. The chain links TRBV18 to TRBJ1-4; TRBD1 might be the D (6 bases). CDR3 DNA sequence: TGTGCCAGCTCAGGACAGCCCGCAACTAATGAAAAACTGTTTTTT. This codes for CASSGQPATNEKLFF.